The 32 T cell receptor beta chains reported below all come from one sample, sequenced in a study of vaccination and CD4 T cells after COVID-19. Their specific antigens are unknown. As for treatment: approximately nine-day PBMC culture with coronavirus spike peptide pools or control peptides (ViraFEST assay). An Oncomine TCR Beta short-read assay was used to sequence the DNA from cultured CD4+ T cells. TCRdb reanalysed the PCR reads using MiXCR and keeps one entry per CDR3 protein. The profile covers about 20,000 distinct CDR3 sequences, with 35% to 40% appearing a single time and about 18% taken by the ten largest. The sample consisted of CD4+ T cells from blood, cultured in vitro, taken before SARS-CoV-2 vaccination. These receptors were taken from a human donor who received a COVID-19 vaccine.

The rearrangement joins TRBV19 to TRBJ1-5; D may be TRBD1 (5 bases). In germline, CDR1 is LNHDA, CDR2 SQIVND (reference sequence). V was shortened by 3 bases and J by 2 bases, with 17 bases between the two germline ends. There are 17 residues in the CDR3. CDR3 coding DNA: TGTGCCAGTAGTATTTCGGCAGGGCTGATTGGCAATCAGCCCCAGCATTTT. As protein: CASSISAGLIGNQPQHF.

For the CDR3, the DNA is TGTGCCACCCGTGGTTCGTCAGAAGGGGCCAACGTCCTGACTTTC. This gives the protein CATRGSSEGANVLTF. The chain has TRBV24-1 and TRBJ2-6; no reliable D call. Trimming took 9 bases from V and 4 from J, leaving 15 bases between them. CDR3 length: 15 amino acids. The germline gives CDR1 KGHDR, CDR2 SFDVKD.

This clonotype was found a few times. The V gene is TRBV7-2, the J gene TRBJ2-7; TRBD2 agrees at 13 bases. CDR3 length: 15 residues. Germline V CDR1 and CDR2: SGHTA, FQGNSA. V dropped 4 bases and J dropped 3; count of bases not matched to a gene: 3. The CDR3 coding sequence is TGTGCCAGCAGCTACGGACTAGCGGGAGACTACGAGCAGTACTTC. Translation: CASSYGLAGDYEQYF.

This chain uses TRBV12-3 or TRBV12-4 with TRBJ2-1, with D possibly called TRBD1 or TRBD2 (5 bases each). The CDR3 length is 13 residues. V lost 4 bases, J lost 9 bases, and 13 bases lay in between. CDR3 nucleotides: TGTGCCAGCAGTTCCAGAGGGGCAGCTGAGCAGTTCTTC. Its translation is CASSSRGAAEQFF.

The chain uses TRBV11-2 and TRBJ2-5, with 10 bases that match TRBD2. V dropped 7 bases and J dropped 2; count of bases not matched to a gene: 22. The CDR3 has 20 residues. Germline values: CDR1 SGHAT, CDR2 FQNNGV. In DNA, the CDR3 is TGTGCCAGCACCCCGTCGTGGGTAGCGGGGGGCAGCGGTAGGCAAGAGACCCAGTACTTC. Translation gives CASTPSWVAGGSGRQETQYF.

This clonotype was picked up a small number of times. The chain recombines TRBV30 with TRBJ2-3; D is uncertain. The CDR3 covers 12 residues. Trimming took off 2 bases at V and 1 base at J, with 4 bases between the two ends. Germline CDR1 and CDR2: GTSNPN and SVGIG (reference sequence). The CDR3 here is CAWSRGTDTQYF. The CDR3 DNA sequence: TGTGCCTGGAGTCGAGGCACAGATACGCAGTATTTT.

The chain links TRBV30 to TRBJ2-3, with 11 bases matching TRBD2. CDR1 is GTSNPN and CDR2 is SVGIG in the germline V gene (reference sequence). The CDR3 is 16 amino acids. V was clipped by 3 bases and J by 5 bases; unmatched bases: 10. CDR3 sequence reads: CAWSAASGGSGDTQYF. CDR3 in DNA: TGTGCCTGGAGCGCCGCTAGCGGGGGGTCCGGAGATACGCAGTATTTT.

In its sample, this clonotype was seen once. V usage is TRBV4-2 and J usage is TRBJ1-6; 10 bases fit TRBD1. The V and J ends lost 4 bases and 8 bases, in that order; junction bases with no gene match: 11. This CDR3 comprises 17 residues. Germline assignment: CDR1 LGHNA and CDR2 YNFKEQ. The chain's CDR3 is CASSLRGIGTGDSPLHF. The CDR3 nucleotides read TGTGCCAGCAGCCTTCGAGGGATCGGGACAGGGGATTCACCCCTCCACTTT.

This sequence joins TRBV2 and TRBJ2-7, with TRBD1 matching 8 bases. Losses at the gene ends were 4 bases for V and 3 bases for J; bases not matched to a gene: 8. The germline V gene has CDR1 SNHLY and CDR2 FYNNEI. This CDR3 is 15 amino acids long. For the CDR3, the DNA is TGTGCCAGCAGTGCCGGGGACAGGAGGTACTACGAGCAGTACTTC. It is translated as CASSAGDRRYYEQYF.

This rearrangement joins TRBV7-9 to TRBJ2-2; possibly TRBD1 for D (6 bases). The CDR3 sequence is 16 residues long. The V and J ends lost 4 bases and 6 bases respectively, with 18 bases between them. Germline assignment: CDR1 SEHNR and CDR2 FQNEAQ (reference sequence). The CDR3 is CASSSAEGDFSGELFF. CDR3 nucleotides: TGTGCCAGCAGCTCCGCCGAGGGGGATTTTTCCGGGGAGCTGTTTTTT.

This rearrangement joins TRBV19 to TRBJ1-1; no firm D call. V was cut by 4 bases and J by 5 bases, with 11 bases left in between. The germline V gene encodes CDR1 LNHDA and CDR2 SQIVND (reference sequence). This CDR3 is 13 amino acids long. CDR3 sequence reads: CASSKDEWTEAFF. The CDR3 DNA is TGTGCCAGTAGTAAGGACGAATGGACTGAAGCTTTCTTT.

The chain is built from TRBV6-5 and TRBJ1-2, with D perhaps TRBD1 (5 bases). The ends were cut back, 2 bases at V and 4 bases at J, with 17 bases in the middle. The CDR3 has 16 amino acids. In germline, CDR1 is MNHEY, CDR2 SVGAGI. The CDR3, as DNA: TGTGCCAGCAGTTACGATAGCATTCAGGGTAGCTATGGCTACACCTTC. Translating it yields CASSYDSIQGSYGYTF.

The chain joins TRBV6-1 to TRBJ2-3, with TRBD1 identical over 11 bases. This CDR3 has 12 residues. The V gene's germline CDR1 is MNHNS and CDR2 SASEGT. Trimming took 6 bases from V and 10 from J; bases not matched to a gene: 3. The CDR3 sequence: CASRRDRGSQYF. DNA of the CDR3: TGTGCCAGCAGACGGGACAGGGGGTCGCAGTATTTT.

CDR3 region: CASNYRGYEQYF. The CDR3 DNA reads as TGTGCCAGCAACTACAGGGGGTACGAGCAGTACTTC. The chain combines TRBV2 with TRBJ2-7, with 8 positions matching TRBD1. CDR3 length: 12 amino acids. CDR1 SNHLY and CDR2 FYNNEI come from the germline V gene. V shed 7 bases and J 4 bases; nucleotides not matched to a gene: 3.

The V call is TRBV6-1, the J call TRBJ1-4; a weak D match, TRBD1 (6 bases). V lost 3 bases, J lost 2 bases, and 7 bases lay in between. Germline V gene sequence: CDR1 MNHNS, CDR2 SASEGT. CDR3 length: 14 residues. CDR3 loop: CASSDRGTNEKLFF. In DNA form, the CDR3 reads TGTGCCAGCAGTGACAGGGGCACTAATGAAAAACTGTTTTTT.

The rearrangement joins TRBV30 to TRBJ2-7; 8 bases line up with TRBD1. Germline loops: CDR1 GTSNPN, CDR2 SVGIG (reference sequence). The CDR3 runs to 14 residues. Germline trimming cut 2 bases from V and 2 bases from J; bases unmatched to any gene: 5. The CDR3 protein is CAWSPDRGPYEQYF. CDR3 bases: TGTGCCTGGAGTCCAGACAGGGGACCCTACGAGCAGTACTTC.

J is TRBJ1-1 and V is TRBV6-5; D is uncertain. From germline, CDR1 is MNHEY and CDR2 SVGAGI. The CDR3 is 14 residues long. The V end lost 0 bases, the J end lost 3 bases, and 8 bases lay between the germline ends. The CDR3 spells CASSYSHWDTEAFF. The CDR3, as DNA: TGTGCCAGCAGTTACTCCCACTGGGACACTGAAGCTTTCTTT.

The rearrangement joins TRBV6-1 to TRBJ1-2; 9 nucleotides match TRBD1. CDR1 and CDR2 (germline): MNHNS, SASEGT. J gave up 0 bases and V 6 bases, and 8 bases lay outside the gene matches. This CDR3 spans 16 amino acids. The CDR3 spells CASSWDRAAANYGYTF. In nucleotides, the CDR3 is TGTGCCAGCAGCTGGGACAGGGCCGCCGCTAACTATGGCTACACCTTC.

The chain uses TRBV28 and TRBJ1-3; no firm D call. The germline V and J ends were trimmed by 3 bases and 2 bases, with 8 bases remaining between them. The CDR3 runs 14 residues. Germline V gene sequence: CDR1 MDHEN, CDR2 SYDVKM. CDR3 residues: CASSFTRTGNTIYF. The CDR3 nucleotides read TGTGCCAGCAGTTTTACAAGGACTGGAAACACCATATATTTT. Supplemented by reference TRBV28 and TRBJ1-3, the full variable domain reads DVKVTQSSRYLVKRTGEKVFLECVQDMDHENMFWYRQDPGLGLRLIYFSYDVKMKEKGDIPEGYSVSREKKERFSLILESASTNQTSMYLCASSFTRTGNTIYFGEGSWLTVV.

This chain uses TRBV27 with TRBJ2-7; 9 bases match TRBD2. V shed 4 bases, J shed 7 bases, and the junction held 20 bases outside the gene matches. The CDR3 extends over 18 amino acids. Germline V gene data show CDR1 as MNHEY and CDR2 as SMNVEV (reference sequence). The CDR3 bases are TGTGCCAGCAGTTCCCGTGTAGGAGCGGGGGGTACACCTACGGAGCAGTACTTC. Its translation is CASSSRVGAGGTPTEQYF.

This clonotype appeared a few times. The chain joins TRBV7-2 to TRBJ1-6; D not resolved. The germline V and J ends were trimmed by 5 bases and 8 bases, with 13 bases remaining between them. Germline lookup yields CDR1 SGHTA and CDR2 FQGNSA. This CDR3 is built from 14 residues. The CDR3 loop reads CASSRVRWDSPLHF. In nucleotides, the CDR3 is TGTGCCAGCAGCCGGGTGCGATGGGATTCACCCCTCCACTTT.

CDR3 sequence: CASSLTPWDRAHEQYF. The CDR3 nucleotides read TGTGCCAGCAGTTTGACCCCGTGGGACAGGGCCCACGAGCAGTACTTC. J is TRBJ2-7 and V is TRBV27, with TRBD1 matching 9 bases. V dropped 3 bases and J dropped 5; count of bases not matched to a gene: 11. This CDR3 is built from 16 residues. The germline V gene has CDR1 MNHEY and CDR2 SMNVEV (reference sequence).

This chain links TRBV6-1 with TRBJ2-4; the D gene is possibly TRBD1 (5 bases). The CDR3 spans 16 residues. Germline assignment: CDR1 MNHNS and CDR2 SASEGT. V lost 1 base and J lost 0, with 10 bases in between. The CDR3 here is CASSEVDRLAKNIQYF. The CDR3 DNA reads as TGTGCCAGCAGTGAAGTTGACAGATTAGCCAAAAACATTCAGTACTTC.

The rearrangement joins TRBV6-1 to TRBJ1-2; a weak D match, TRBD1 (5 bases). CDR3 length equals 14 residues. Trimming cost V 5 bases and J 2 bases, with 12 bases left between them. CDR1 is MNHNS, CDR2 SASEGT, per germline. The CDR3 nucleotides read TGTGCCAGCAGTCCAAGGACATTCAACTATGGCTACACCTTC. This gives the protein CASSPRTFNYGYTF.

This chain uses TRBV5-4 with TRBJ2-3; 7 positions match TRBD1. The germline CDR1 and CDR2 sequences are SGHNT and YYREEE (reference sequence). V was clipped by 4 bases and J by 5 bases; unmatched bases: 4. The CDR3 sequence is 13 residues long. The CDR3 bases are TGTGCCAGCAGCGGAGACAGGGAAGATACGCAGTATTTT. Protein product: CASSGDREDTQYF.

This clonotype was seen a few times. The CDR3 nucleotides are TGTGCCAGTAAGGGCAGCTCCTATAATTCACCCCTCCACTTT. This encodes CASKGSSYNSPLHF. The chain combines TRBV19 with TRBJ1-6; D is unclear. CDR1 and CDR2 from the germline V gene are LNHDA and SQIVND (reference sequence). The CDR3 covers 14 residues. The V gene lost 7 bases and the J gene lost 0 bases, with 7 bases spanning the gap. The whole variable domain, filled in from reference TRBV19 and TRBJ1-6, reads DGGITQSPKYLFRKEGQNVTLSCEQNLNHDAMYWYRQDPGQGLRLIYYSQIVNDFQKGDIAEGYSVSREKKESFPLTVTSAQKNPTAFYLCASKGSSYNSPLHFGNGTRLTVT.

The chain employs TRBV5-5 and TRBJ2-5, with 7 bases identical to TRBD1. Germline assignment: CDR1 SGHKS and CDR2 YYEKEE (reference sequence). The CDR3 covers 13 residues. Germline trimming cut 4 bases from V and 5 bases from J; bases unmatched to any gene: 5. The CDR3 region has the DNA TGTGCCAGCAGCCCACAGGGGCGCGAGACCCAGTACTTC. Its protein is CASSPQGRETQYF.

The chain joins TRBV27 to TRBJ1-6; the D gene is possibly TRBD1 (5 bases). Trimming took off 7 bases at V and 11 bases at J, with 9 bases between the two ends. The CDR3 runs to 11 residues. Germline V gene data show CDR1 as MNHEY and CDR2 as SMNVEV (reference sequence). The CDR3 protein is CASINRTPLHF. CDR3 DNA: TGTGCCAGCATAAACAGGACACCCCTCCACTTT.

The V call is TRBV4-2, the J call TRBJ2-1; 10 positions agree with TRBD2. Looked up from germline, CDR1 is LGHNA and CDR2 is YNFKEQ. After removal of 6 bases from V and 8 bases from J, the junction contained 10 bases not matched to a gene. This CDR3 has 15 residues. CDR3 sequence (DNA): TGTGCCAGCAGGCGGGACGCGGGGACTAGCGATGAGCAGTTCTTC. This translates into CASRRDAGTSDEQFF.

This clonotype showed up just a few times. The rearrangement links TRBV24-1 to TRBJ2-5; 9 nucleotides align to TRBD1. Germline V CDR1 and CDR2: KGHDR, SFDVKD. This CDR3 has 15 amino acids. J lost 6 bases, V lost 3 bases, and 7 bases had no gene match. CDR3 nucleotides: TGTGCCACCAGTGATACCGGGACAGGGCCGAAGACCCAGTACTTC. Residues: CATSDTGTGPKTQYF.

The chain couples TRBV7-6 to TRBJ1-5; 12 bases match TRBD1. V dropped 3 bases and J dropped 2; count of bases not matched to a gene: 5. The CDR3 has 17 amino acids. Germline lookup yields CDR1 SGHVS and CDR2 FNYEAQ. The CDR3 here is CASSFGTGGRGNQPQHF. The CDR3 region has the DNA TGTGCCAGCAGCTTCGGGACAGGGGGCAGGGGCAATCAGCCCCAGCATTTT.

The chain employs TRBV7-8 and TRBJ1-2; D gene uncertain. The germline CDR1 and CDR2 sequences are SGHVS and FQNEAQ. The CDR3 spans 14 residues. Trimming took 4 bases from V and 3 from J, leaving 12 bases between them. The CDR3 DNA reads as TGTGCCAGCAGCTCTGAATTTAAATACTATGGCTACACCTTC. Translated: CASSSEFKYYGYTF.